The 29 T cell receptor beta chains presented below share a single source sample, sequenced in a study of T-cell reconstitution after alpha-beta-depleted transplantation in children. Molecular barcoding with unique molecular identifiers was used for the TCRbeta library. TCRdb used MiXCR to reprocess the PCR reads, holding one entry per CDR3 protein. The repertoire includes 150,000 to 250,000 distinct CDR3 sequences, roughly 14% of them detected once, and about 13% sits in the top ten. Sample: PBMCs from the stem cell graft donor, taken from the stem cell graft. The receptors were gathered from a human donor who donated a stem cell graft to a child with acute lymphoblastic leukemia.

This clonotype occurred many times. CDR3 sequence: CSARGPITGGTEAFF. The CDR3 DNA follows: TGCAGTGCTAGAGGCCCGATCACAGGGGGCACTGAAGCTTTCTTT. The V call is TRBV20-1, the J call TRBJ1-1; 8 bases fit TRBD1. There are 15 residues in the CDR3. V gave up 1 base and J gave up 4 bases; unmatched junction bases: 8. The germline V gene has CDR1 DFQATT and CDR2 SNEGSKA (reference sequence).

In this sample, this clonotype turned up a few times. This chain joins TRBV20-1 and TRBJ2-7, with D unresolved. Germline V lookup: CDR1 DFQATT, CDR2 SNEGSKA (reference sequence). Trimming left V 4 bases short and J 4 bases short, with 11 bases between. The CDR3 has 12 amino acids. The CDR3 nucleotides are TGCAGTGCTATGTGGAGTCCGTACGAGCAGTACTTC. This encodes CSAMWSPYEQYF.

This clonotype was recorded at least ten times. The V gene is TRBV6-5, the J gene TRBJ2-7; D gene ambiguous. Between the trimmed V and J ends, which lost 2 bases and 2 bases, there was a span of 7 bases. Germline CDR1 and CDR2: MNHEY and SVGAGI. The CDR3 runs to 13 residues. CDR3 bases: TGTGCCAGCAGTTACCGCCTCGCCTACGAGCAGTACTTC. Encoded protein: CASSYRLAYEQYF.

About this clonotype itself: This CDR3 fails to terminate in the conserved phenylalanine or tryptophan, so it likely reflects a read error. The J gene is TRBJ2-3, the V gene TRBV5-1, with D possibly TRBD2 on 6 matching bases. The CDR3 spans 14 residues. Germline CDR1 reads SGHRS; CDR2 reads YFSETQ. Trimming pared 4 bases from V and 3 bases from J, leaving 12 bases between. The CDR3 sequence: CASSAGTGTDTQYL. The CDR3 region has the DNA TGCGCCAGCAGCGCTGGGACTGGTACAGATACGCAGTATTTG.

There are many counts of this clonotype. V is TRBV27 and J is TRBJ1-5; 7 bases are a match to TRBD1. The CDR3 has 15 amino acids. J gave up 5 bases and V 5 bases, and 9 bases lay outside the gene matches. Per the germline V gene, CDR1 is MNHEY and CDR2 is SMNVEV (reference sequence). The CDR3 coding sequence is TGTGCCAGCAGTGCACGACAGGGTGTTTATCAGCCCCAGCATTTT. This gives the protein CASSARQGVYQPQHF.

This chain uses TRBV10-3 with TRBJ2-1; TRBD1 aligns across 7 bases. This CDR3 spans 15 amino acids. Trimming took 4 bases from V and 5 from J; bases not matched to a gene: 8. Germline-derived CDR1 and CDR2 are ENHRY and SYGVKD. CDR3 bases: TGTGCCATCAGTGCCACCGGGACAGAAAACAATGAGCAGTTCTTC. Residues: CAISATGTENNEQFF.

The table lists this clonotype with many counts. The rearrangement joins TRBV5-1 to TRBJ2-7; TRBD1 matches at 7 bases. Germline CDR1 and CDR2: SGHRS and YFSETQ. After removal of 3 bases from V and 4 bases from J, the junction contained 7 bases not matched to a gene. This CDR3 spans 14 amino acids. The CDR3 spells CASSWDSKLYEQYF. The DNA for the CDR3 is TGCGCCAGCAGCTGGGACAGTAAGTTGTACGAGCAGTACTTC.

This clonotype was seen at least ten times. The V and J genes are TRBV11-2 and TRBJ2-5; D call uncertain. V lost 3 bases and J lost 5, with 7 bases in between. The CDR3 length is 12 residues. CDR1 and CDR2 from the germline V gene are SGHAT and FQNNGV. This chain's CDR3 is CASSFHGETQYF. DNA of the CDR3: TGTGCCAGCAGCTTCCACGGGGAGACCCAGTACTTC.

This chain links TRBV12-3 or TRBV12-4 with TRBJ2-7, with a possible D match to TRBD2 (5 bases). Trimming took 7 bases from V and 4 from J, leaving 11 bases between them. The CDR3 has 12 residues. The CDR3 here is CASINGKYEQYF. Written as DNA, the CDR3 is TGTGCCAGCATTAACGGGAAATACGAGCAGTACTTC.

The gene calls are TRBV28 and TRBJ1-6; D is unclear. Trimming took 5 bases from V and 6 from J, leaving 17 bases between them. The CDR3 consists of 16 residues. The germline gives CDR1 MDHEN, CDR2 SYDVKM. The CDR3 DNA is TGTGCCAGCAGTCCTCCGCGGGTTCCGGGTAATTCACCCCTCCACTTT. Encoded protein: CASSPPRVPGNSPLHF.

There are a few counts of this clonotype. The chain has TRBV29-1 and TRBJ2-7, with a tentative D call TRBD2 (5 bases). V gave up 8 bases and J gave up 7 bases, with 15 bases separating them. The CDR3 spans 11 residues. Germline V gives CDR1 SQVTM, CDR2 ANQGSEA. The CDR3 nucleotides are TGCAGCTCTGGCGAGGAGGAGGAGCAGTACTTC. Its translation is CSSGEEEEQYF.

This clonotype was found a few times. J is TRBJ2-5 and V is TRBV7-9; a weak D match, TRBD2 (6 bases). V gave up 8 bases and J gave up 3 bases, with 22 bases separating them. CDR3 length: 16 residues. Germline V gene sequence: CDR1 SEHNR, CDR2 FQNEAQ (reference sequence). CDR3 nucleotide sequence: TGTGCCAGCTTAGAATTTACCGGGACTGCTAAAGAGACCCAGTACTTC. Translation: CASLEFTGTAKETQYF.

This clonotype occurred a few times. The chain combines TRBV19 with TRBJ2-7, with a weak D call TRBD2 (6 bases). CDR1 and CDR2 from the germline V gene are LNHDA and SQIVND (reference sequence). V was pared by 6 bases and J by 4 bases, with 19 bases between. This CDR3 region has 15 residues. The CDR3 bases are TGTGCCAGTAGGGATGGGGGAGGAGCCGGGTACGAGCAGTACTTC. It codes for CASRDGGGAGYEQYF. Looking up the rest from reference TRBV19 and TRBJ2-7 gives the full variable domain: DGGITQSPKYLFRKEGQNVTLSCEQNLNHDAMYWYRQDPGQGLRLIYYSQIVNDFQKGDIAEGYSVSREKKESFPLTVTSAQKNPTAFYLCASRDGGGAGYEQYFGPGTRLTVT.

There are many counts of this clonotype. This chain joins TRBV11-2 and TRBJ2-7; 13 bases map to TRBD2. The junction had 4 bases not matched to a gene; V was cut back by 3 bases and J by 5 bases. CDR1 and CDR2 (germline): SGHAT, FQNNGV. The length of the CDR3 is 15 residues. CDR3 DNA sequence: TGTGCCAGCAGCTTCTCCGGACTAGCGGGGGACGAGCAGTACTTC. Translating it yields CASSFSGLAGDEQYF.

This clonotype was recorded many times. The rearrangement links TRBV28 to TRBJ2-2, with 8 nucleotides matching TRBD1. V dropped 4 bases and J dropped 3; count of bases not matched to a gene: 4. CDR1 MDHEN and CDR2 SYDVKM come from the germline V gene. The CDR3 length is 15 residues. CDR3 sequence (DNA): TGTGCCAGCAGTTGGGACAGGCTGGACACCGGGGAGCTGTTTTTT. Its translation: CASSWDRLDTGELFF.

This clonotype was detected ten times or more. CDR3 in DNA: TGTGCCAGCAGCCCCCCGTACGGACAGGGGGAACATGAGCAGTTCTTC. It is translated as CASSPPYGQGEHEQFF. The rearrangement uses TRBV11-3 and TRBJ2-1; 10 positions match TRBD1. CDR1 is SGHNT, CDR2 YENEEA, per germline. The CDR3 has 16 residues. V was pared by 5 bases and J by 8 bases, with 12 bases of the junction left unmatched.

This clonotype has a count of ten or more. The CDR3 DNA follows: TGTGCCAGCAGTTTCTTAAAGGGGGCTAACGAGCAGTACTTC. It encodes CASSFLKGANEQYF. The chain employs TRBV27 and TRBJ2-7, with TRBD1 matching 7 bases. V was pared by 3 bases and J by 5 bases, with 7 bases of the junction left unmatched. The CDR3 has 14 amino acids. Germline-derived CDR1 and CDR2 are MNHEY and SMNVEV (reference sequence).

This clonotype was observed a single time. The chain recombines TRBV3-1 with TRBJ2-7; 11 bases are a match to TRBD2. V lost 4 bases to trimming and J lost 3 bases; unmatched junction nucleotides: 14. The V gene's germline CDR1 is LGHDT and CDR2 YNNKEL (reference sequence). CDR3 length: 18 residues. CDR3 amino acids: CASSPRSRLAGGVYEQYF. In DNA, the CDR3 is TGTGCCAGCAGCCCCAGATCAAGATTAGCGGGAGGGGTCTACGAGCAGTACTTC.

This clonotype was counted ten times or more. This rearrangement joins TRBV20-1 to TRBJ2-2; perhaps D is TRBD1 or TRBD2 (5 bases each). Looked up from germline, CDR1 is DFQATT and CDR2 is SNEGSKA (reference sequence). CDR3 size: 15 residues. V lost 6 bases, J lost 0 bases, and 14 bases lay in between. This CDR3 reads CSATNGAANTGELFF. CDR3 coding DNA: TGCAGTGCCACCAACGGGGCGGCGAACACCGGGGAGCTGTTTTTT.

The chain has TRBV12-3 or TRBV12-4 and TRBJ2-5, with a possible D match to TRBD1 (5 bases). There are 14 residues in the CDR3. V was shortened by 6 bases and J by 2 bases, with 13 bases between the two germline ends. CDR3 sequence (DNA): TGTGCCAGCAGGATCTCAGGGAATCAAGAGACCCAGTACTTC. Protein product: CASRISGNQETQYF.

This clonotype was seen only a few times. V is TRBV4-2 and J is TRBJ2-1; 8 nucleotides match TRBD2. V trimming: 8 bases; J trimming: 0 bases; junction bases outside the gene matches: 6. The germline gives CDR1 LGHNA, CDR2 YNFKEQ. The CDR3 is made up of 15 amino acids. The CDR3 bases are TGTGCCAGCGGGAATAGCGGGACCTCCTACAATGAGCAGTTCTTC. Protein product: CASGNSGTSYNEQFF.

This clonotype has a count of ten or more. This chain joins TRBV5-1 and TRBJ1-2; D is perhaps TRBD1 (6 bases). The V gene lost 0 bases and the J gene lost 4 bases, with 13 bases spanning the gap. This CDR3 has 15 amino acids. Germline CDR1 is SGHRS and CDR2 is YFSETQ. In nucleotides, the CDR3 is TGCGCCAGCAGCTTGGAGGGGGTCATTTCCTATGGCTACACCTTC. It specifies CASSLEGVISYGYTF.

This clonotype showed up many times. The rearrangement links TRBV12-3 or TRBV12-4 to TRBJ1-6; 7 bases line up with TRBD1. V trimming: 3 bases; J trimming: 7 bases; junction bases outside the gene matches: 6. The CDR3 spans 15 residues. CDR3 DNA: TGTGCCAGCAGTTTGTCACAGGGGATAAATTCACCCCTCCACTTT. Translating it yields CASSLSQGINSPLHF.

The chain recombines TRBV20-1 with TRBJ1-1; D remains ambiguous. Germline V gene sequence: CDR1 DFQATT, CDR2 SNEGSKA (reference sequence). The CDR3 length is 14 residues. Between the trimmed V and J ends, which lost 4 bases and 6 bases, there was a span of 18 bases. This CDR3 reads CSATEPGGNPEAFF. The CDR3 region has the DNA TGCAGTGCTACAGAACCCGGAGGGAATCCTGAAGCTTTCTTT.

This clonotype was detected many times. One junction end disagrees with the germline gene, perhaps due to a read error. The chain uses TRBV20-1 and TRBJ2-7; D possibly corresponds to TRBD2 (5 bases). Germline loops: CDR1 DFQATT, CDR2 SNEGSKA (reference sequence). The CDR3 contains 15 residues. Here the CDR3 DNA reads TGCAGTGCCAAAAGGGTCTCGGCGGACTCCTCCGAGCAGTACTTC. This sequence encodes CSAKRVSADSSEQYF.

This clonotype was seen ten or more times. The CDR3 region is CASSLVHGSTGELFF. The DNA for the CDR3 is TGTGCCAGCAGCTTAGTTCACGGGAGCACCGGGGAGCTGTTTTTT. The genes are TRBV11-2 and TRBJ2-2; D possibly corresponds to TRBD2 (6 bases). Germline lookup yields CDR1 SGHAT and CDR2 FQNNGV. Trimming took 1 base from V and 4 from J, leaving 10 bases between them. The CDR3 spans 15 residues.

This clonotype was counted ten times or more. The chain has TRBV5-1 and TRBJ2-1; possible D gene TRBD2, 5 bases. In germline, CDR1 is SGHRS, CDR2 YFSETQ. V gave up 0 bases and J gave up 9 bases, with 13 bases separating them. The CDR3 loop spans 14 amino acids. The chain's CDR3 is CASSLVSVAGEQFF. The CDR3, as DNA: TGCGCCAGCAGCTTGGTCTCGGTTGCGGGTGAGCAGTTCTTC.

The CDR3 nucleotides are TGCAGCGTTGGGTGGTTGGTCAACACTGAAGCTTTCTTT. Encoded protein: CSVGWLVNTEAFF. The gene calls are TRBV29-1 and TRBJ1-1; D ambiguous. The V gene lost 4 bases and the J gene lost 2 bases, with 11 bases spanning the gap. Germline loops: CDR1 SQVTM, CDR2 ANQGSEA. CDR3 length: 13 residues.

This clonotype appeared many times. The V gene is TRBV20-1, the J gene TRBJ2-1, with a weak D call TRBD2 (6 bases). The CDR3 is 16 amino acids. The V and J ends lost 0 bases and 3 bases respectively, with 15 bases between them. The germline V gene encodes CDR1 DFQATT and CDR2 SNEGSKA (reference sequence). The CDR3 DNA follows: TGCAGTGCTAGAGACCCTGTGGGAGGAGACTACAATGAGCAGTTCTTC. This sequence encodes CSARDPVGGDYNEQFF.